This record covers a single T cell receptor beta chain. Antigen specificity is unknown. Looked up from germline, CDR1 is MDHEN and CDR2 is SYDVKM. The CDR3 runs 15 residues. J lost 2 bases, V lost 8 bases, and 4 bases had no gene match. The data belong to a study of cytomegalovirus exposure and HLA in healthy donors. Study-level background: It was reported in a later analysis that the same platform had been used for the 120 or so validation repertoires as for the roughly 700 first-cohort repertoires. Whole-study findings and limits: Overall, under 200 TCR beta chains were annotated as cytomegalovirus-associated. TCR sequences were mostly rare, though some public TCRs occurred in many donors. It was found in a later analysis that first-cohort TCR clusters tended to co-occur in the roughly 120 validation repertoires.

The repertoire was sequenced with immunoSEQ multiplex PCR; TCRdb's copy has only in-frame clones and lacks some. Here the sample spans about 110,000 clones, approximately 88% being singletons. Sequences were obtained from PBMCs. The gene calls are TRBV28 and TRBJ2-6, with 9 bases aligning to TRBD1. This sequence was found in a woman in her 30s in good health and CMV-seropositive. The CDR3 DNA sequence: TGTGCCAGCGAAGGGACAGGGACTGGGGCCAACGTCCTGACTTTC. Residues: CASEGTGTGANVLTF.